The rows below give T cell receptor beta chains drawn from one sample of a study of cytomegalovirus exposure and HLA in healthy donors. Sequencing used immunoSEQ multiplex PCR; TCRdb keeps in-frame clones, though not all of them. In the table there are around 99,000 clones, approximately 79% of which are singletons. The sample was PBMCs. The receptor set was obtained from a man younger than 35 in good health and CMV-seronegative. Both conserved end residues are part of each CDR3. The D gene is left open where the match is weak. Part of the rows lack a size; the others show once, few, many or a class for expanded clones.

CDR3nt: TGTGCCAGCAGCTTAGAAGGGACAGGGGGCCGCGAGCAGTACTTC; CDR3aa: CASSLEGTGGREQYF; d_gene: TRBD1; abundance: NA; j_gene: TRBJ2-7; v_gene: TRBV7-2
CDR3nt: TGTGCTAGTGGCCCCGGGGGGCTACATGATGAGCAGTTCTTC; CDR3aa: CASGPGGLHDEQFF; d_gene: NA; abundance: NA; j_gene: TRBJ2-1; v_gene: TRBV12-5
CDR3nt: TGTGCCAGCAGTCAAACGGTGCAGGGAACCTACGAGCAGTACTTC; CDR3aa: CASSQTVQGTYEQYF; d_gene: NA; abundance: NA; j_gene: TRBJ2-7; v_gene: TRBV25-1
CDR3nt: TGTGCCAGCAGCGATACCTTGGCTCGCGGGAACACCGGGGAGCTGTTTTTT; CDR3aa: CASSDTLARGNTGELFF; d_gene: NA; abundance: NA; j_gene: TRBJ2-2; v_gene: TRBV4-2
CDR3nt: TGTGCCAGCAGCAGGGATAGACAGACACCCCTCCACTTT; CDR3aa: CASSRDRQTPLHF; d_gene: NA; abundance: NA; j_gene: TRBJ1-6; v_gene: TRBV7-3
CDR3nt: TGTGCCAGCACCCCGGGACAGGGAGACAATCAGCCCCAGCATTTT; CDR3aa: CASTPGQGDNQPQHF; d_gene: TRBD1; abundance: NA; j_gene: TRBJ1-5; v_gene: TRBV7-9
CDR3nt: TGCAGCGGGGGATGGGTTGGGGCCGGTGAGCAGTTCTTC; CDR3aa: CSGGWVGAGEQFF; d_gene: NA; abundance: NA; j_gene: TRBJ2-1; v_gene: TRBV29-1
CDR3nt: TGTGCCAGCAGCTCCGCACGGGAGGTAGAGGGCTACACCTTC; CDR3aa: CASSSAREVEGYTF; d_gene: NA; abundance: NA; j_gene: TRBJ1-2; v_gene: TRBV11-2
CDR3nt: TGTGCCAGTAGTTTGATTACGGGGAGCGGTCAGCCCCAGCATTTT; CDR3aa: CASSLITGSGQPQHF; d_gene: NA; abundance: NA; j_gene: TRBJ1-5; v_gene: TRBV19
CDR3nt: TGTGCCAGCAGTGCGCAGGGGGCAGATACGCAGTATTTT; CDR3aa: CASSAQGADTQYF; d_gene: TRBD1; abundance: once; j_gene: TRBJ2-3; v_gene: TRBV25-1
CDR3nt: TGTGCCAGCAGCATCGACAGGGGGCGAAATCAGCCCCAGCATTTT; CDR3aa: CASSIDRGRNQPQHF; d_gene: TRBD1; abundance: few; j_gene: TRBJ1-5; v_gene: TRBV5-6
CDR3nt: TGTGCCAGCAGCATTGTTTGGGGGGGTGGACAGTACTTC; CDR3aa: CASSIVWGGGQYF; d_gene: TRBD2; abundance: NA; j_gene: TRBJ2-7; v_gene: TRBV27
CDR3nt: TGCAGCGTTCCGGTGAACACTGAAGCTTTCTTT; CDR3aa: CSVPVNTEAFF; d_gene: NA; abundance: NA; j_gene: TRBJ1-1; v_gene: TRBV29-1
CDR3nt: TGTGCCAGCAGCTCGACAGGGGGGACGAACACTGAAGCTTTCTTT; CDR3aa: CASSSTGGTNTEAFF; d_gene: TRBD1; abundance: few; j_gene: TRBJ1-1; v_gene: TRBV5-6
CDR3nt: TGTGCCAGCAGTCAACAAGTCCGGGGTTCACCCCTCCACTTT; CDR3aa: CASSQQVRGSPLHF; d_gene: NA; abundance: NA; j_gene: TRBJ1-6; v_gene: TRBV25-1
CDR3nt: TGTGCCAGCGGGAGGGATAATGGAAACACCATATATTTT; CDR3aa: CASGRDNGNTIYF; d_gene: NA; abundance: NA; j_gene: TRBJ1-3; v_gene: TRBV7-9
CDR3nt: TGTGCCAGCAGCGTCCGGGGTCAAGAGACCCAGTACTTC; CDR3aa: CASSVRGQETQYF; d_gene: NA; abundance: NA; j_gene: TRBJ2-5; v_gene: TRBV9
CDR3nt: TGTTCCAGCAGCTTAGCGCATGTCACCGGGACTAGCTACGAGCAGTACTTC; CDR3aa: CSSSLAHVTGTSYEQYF; d_gene: TRBD2; abundance: NA; j_gene: TRBJ2-7; v_gene: TRBV7-9
CDR3nt: TGTTCCAGCAGTCGAGGGTCACTAGCACCCGAGCAGTTCTTC; CDR3aa: CSSSRGSLAPEQFF; d_gene: NA; abundance: NA; j_gene: TRBJ2-1; v_gene: TRBV7-9
CDR3nt: TGCGCCAGCAGCTTGGTCAGGGTAGGTTACGAGCAGTACTTC; CDR3aa: CASSLVRVGYEQYF; d_gene: NA; abundance: NA; j_gene: TRBJ2-7; v_gene: TRBV5-1
CDR3nt: TGTGCCAGCAGCCTAGAGCAGGGAGGAAGGGACACTGAAGCTTTCTTT; CDR3aa: CASSLEQGGRDTEAFF; d_gene: NA; abundance: NA; j_gene: TRBJ1-1; v_gene: TRBV4-2
CDR3nt: TGTGCCAGTGCTACCGACAGGGGGAACGAAAAACTGTTTTTT; CDR3aa: CASATDRGNEKLFF; d_gene: TRBD1; abundance: once; j_gene: TRBJ1-4; v_gene: TRBV19
CDR3nt: TGTGCCAGCAGCGGAAGGGGAACTGAAGCTTTCTTT; CDR3aa: CASSGRGTEAFF; d_gene: NA; abundance: NA; j_gene: TRBJ1-1; v_gene: TRBV7-9
CDR3nt: TGTGCCAGCAGGACGGGGGCGGGGGCCTACAATGAGCAGTTCTTC; CDR3aa: CASRTGAGAYNEQFF; d_gene: NA; abundance: NA; j_gene: TRBJ2-1; v_gene: TRBV6-1
CDR3nt: TGTGCCAGCAGCCCAGGACTTGAATACGAGCAGTACTTC; CDR3aa: CASSPGLEYEQYF; d_gene: NA; abundance: NA; j_gene: TRBJ2-7; v_gene: TRBV11-3